Shown below are 13 T cell receptor beta chains from a single sample sequenced in a study of T cell responses to AZD1222 COVID-19 vaccine. Libraries were prepared by immunoSEQ multiplex PCR; TCRdb keeps only in-frame clonotypes and omits some of them. The sample contains 90,000 to 150,000 clones, roughly 90% of which appear only once. Material: peripheral blood, obtained on day 0 of AZD1222 vaccination. Receptors originate from an adult in good health.

The rearrangement joins TRBV23-1 to TRBJ1-5, with a weak D call TRBD1 (5 bases). TRBV23-1 is an ORF; its function is uncertain. V was cut by 0 bases and J by 6 bases, with 9 bases left in between. The CDR3 loop spans 14 amino acids. The CDR3 region is CASSQSRGGQPQHF. The CDR3 region has the DNA TGCGCCAGCAGTCAATCGAGGGGAGGTCAGCCCCAGCATTTT.

This clone appeared once. The chain couples TRBV7-2 to TRBJ2-2; the D gene could be TRBD1 or TRBD2 (5 bases each). Germline V lookup: CDR1 SGHTA, CDR2 FQGNSA. There are 15 residues in the CDR3. The V gene lost 4 bases and the J gene lost 3 bases, with 12 bases spanning the gap. CDR3 sequence (DNA): TGTGCCAGCAGCTCTACCGGGGCTGACACCGGGGAGCTGTTTTTT. Translation: CASSSTGADTGELFF.

The chain links TRBV19 to TRBJ1-2, with D hard to call. V was pared by 5 bases and J by 8 bases, with 15 bases between. Looked up from germline, CDR1 is LNHDA and CDR2 is SQIVND (reference sequence). This CDR3 is 13 amino acids long. CDR3 sequence (DNA): TGTGCCAGTAGTCCACAATGGAGACTAGGCTACACCTTC. Protein sequence: CASSPQWRLGYTF. Full variable domain (outside the CDR3, taken from reference TRBV19 and TRBJ1-2): DGGITQSPKYLFRKEGQNVTLSCEQNLNHDAMYWYRQDPGQGLRLIYYSQIVNDFQKGDIAEGYSVSREKKESFPLTVTSAQKNPTAFYLCASSPQWRLGYTFGSGTRLTVV.

V usage is TRBV29-1 and J usage is TRBJ1-2; D is unclear. Germline-derived CDR1 and CDR2 are SQVTM and ANQGSEA. Trimming pared 5 bases from V and 3 bases from J, leaving 10 bases between. This CDR3 is 12 amino acids long. CDR3 sequence (DNA): TGCAGCGTTCTTTCGACGGACTATGGCTACACCTTC. This codes for CSVLSTDYGYTF.

This sequence joins TRBV19 and TRBJ2-5; 8 nucleotides line up with TRBD1. Trimming took 2 bases from V and 4 from J; bases not matched to a gene: 9. Germline CDR1 and CDR2: LNHDA and SQIVND (reference sequence). This CDR3 has 16 amino acids. The CDR3 nucleotides are TGTGCCAGTAGTATAAGAGGACAGGGAATAGGAGAGACCCAGTACTTC. Amino acid sequence: CASSIRGQGIGETQYF.

The rearrangement joins TRBV5-8 to TRBJ1-5, with D possibly matching TRBD1 (6 bases). CDR3 size: 16 residues. The germline V gene encodes CDR1 SGHTS and CDR2 YDEGEE. With 4 bases removed from V and 0 bases from J, the gap between germline ends came to 14 bases. DNA for the CDR3: TGTGCCAGCAGCAAAGGACAGATGAATAGCAATCAGCCCCAGCATTTT. Translated: CASSKGQMNSNQPQHF.

V is TRBV6-1 and J is TRBJ1-2; D is ambiguous. CDR3 size: 14 residues. The germline CDR1 and CDR2 sequences are MNHNS and SASEGT. The V end lost 1 base, the J end lost 4 bases, and 10 bases lay between the germline ends. This chain's CDR3 is CASSEVLHTYGYTF. CDR3 nucleotides: TGTGCCAGCAGTGAAGTGTTACATACCTATGGCTACACCTTC.

This chain links TRBV27 with TRBJ2-7; D is uncertain. The germline V gene encodes CDR1 MNHEY and CDR2 SMNVEV (reference sequence). Trimming left V 5 bases short and J 2 bases short, with 13 bases between. The CDR3 extends over 14 amino acids. Here the CDR3 reads CASSPSVGPYEQYF. Written as DNA, the CDR3 is TGTGCCAGCAGTCCCTCCGTGGGCCCCTACGAGCAGTACTTC.

As DNA, the CDR3 is TGTGCCAGCAGCCATTGGGGGGAAGCTTTCTTT. Amino acid sequence: CASSHWGEAFF. The rearrangement links TRBV14 to TRBJ1-1; D may be TRBD1 (5 bases). Germline V gene sequence: CDR1 SGHDN, CDR2 FVKESK. Trimming left V 3 bases short and J 8 bases short, with 7 bases between. The CDR3 totals 11 residues.

The chain links TRBV6-5 to TRBJ2-7; 7 bases agree with TRBD1. The CDR3 consists of 14 residues. V dropped 7 bases and J dropped 5; count of bases not matched to a gene: 11. Germline CDR1 and CDR2: MNHEY and SVGAGI. The CDR3 reads CASKGRQGSHEQYF. The CDR3 region has the DNA TGTGCCAGCAAAGGAAGACAGGGCAGCCACGAGCAGTACTTC.

The CDR3 reads CASRSGTGGFYEQYF. The DNA for the CDR3 is TGTGCCAGCAGGTCCGGGACAGGGGGTTTCTACGAGCAGTACTTC. The chain is built from TRBV6-5 and TRBJ2-7, with TRBD1 matching over 11 bases. Trimming at V came to 6 bases and at J to 3 bases, leaving 7 bases not matched to a gene. The CDR3 contains 15 residues. CDR1 MNHEY and CDR2 SVGAGI come from the germline V gene.

CDR3 DNA sequence: TGTGCCAGCACCCCTGTACCTACCACTGAAGCTTTCTTT. It specifies CASTPVPTTEAFF. The chain employs TRBV2 and TRBJ1-1, with no clear D. The V and J ends lost 7 bases and 4 bases respectively, with 13 bases between them. Germline loops: CDR1 SNHLY, CDR2 FYNNEI. The CDR3 runs to 13 residues.

The chain carries TRBV3-1 (or the pseudogene TRBV3-2) and TRBJ1-3, with unresolved D. In germline, CDR1 is LGHDT, CDR2 YNNKEL (reference sequence). V lost 0 bases to trimming and J lost 4 bases, with 7 bases between them. The CDR3 runs 14 residues. In nucleotides, the CDR3 is TGTGCCAGCAGCCAAGATTTATTAGGAAACACCATATATTTT. Protein product: CASSQDLLGNTIYF.